Below, 2 T cell receptor beta chains from the same sample are listed, as sequenced in a study of shared clonotypes between healthy human individuals. Using immunoSEQ multiplex PCR, the repertoire was profiled, and TCRdb retains in-frame clones only, with some absent. The sample contains approximately 2,300,000 clones, roughly 90% of which appear only once. Sequenced: naive CD4+ T cells from PBMCs. Subset noted: CD45RA+ positively selected. The source of these receptors is a man aged 18 to 30 in good health. Some clones in this sample may be carry-over from other donors' samples.

The V gene is TRBV7-9, the J gene TRBJ2-2, with a tentative D call TRBD1 (5 bases). The CDR3 covers 14 residues. V lost 2 bases and J 8 bases, leaving 12 bases between the germline ends. The germline V gene has CDR1 SEHNR and CDR2 FQNEAQ (reference sequence). The CDR3: CASSLRGLPGELFF. CDR3 sequence (DNA): TGTGCCAGCAGCTTAAGGGGCCTGCCTGGGGAGCTGTTTTTT.

The gene calls are TRBV12-2 and TRBJ1-1. TRBV12-2 is a pseudogene segment. The CDR3 extends over 16 amino acids. The CDR3: CASRVSRDGLNTEAFF. CDR3 nucleotides: TGTGCAAGTCGCGTCTCCCGGGACGGTCTGAACACTGAAGCTTTCTTT.